This T cell receptor beta chain emerged from a study of T cells after yellow fever vaccination. TCRdb ran MiXCR on the 5' RACE reads and lists one entry per CDR3 protein. This repertoire shows about 320,000 distinct CDR3 sequences, about 6.9% found once; its top ten account for about 18%. The V end was cut by 6 bases, the J end by 6 bases, with 15 bases between. The CDR3 has 14 amino acids. Per germline, CDR1 SGHTA and CDR2 FQGNSA. Remarks on this clonotype: Its antigen is unknown.

Study-level findings and limits: On re-exposure, the response was weaker but peaked faster, at day 5 versus 15.

The source is a young man who received the YFV17D yellow fever vaccine. The chain combines TRBV7-2 with TRBJ2-4; a possible D gene is TRBD2 (5 bases). The sequencing here drew on PBMCs, taken 45 days after the first yellow fever vaccination. CDR3 coding DNA: TGTGCCAGCAGTCGTCGGAGGAGTGGAAACATTCAGTACTTC. Residues: CASSRRRSGNIQYF.